The source of this T cell receptor beta chain is a study of T cell responses to AZD1222 COVID-19 vaccine. The repertoire was sequenced with immunoSEQ multiplex PCR; TCRdb's copy has only in-frame clones and lacks some. Here the sample spans 90,000 to 150,000 clones, about 90% being singletons. This CDR3 contains 12 residues. The germline CDR1 and CDR2 sequences are KGHSH and LQKENI. Trimming stripped 4 bases from V and 10 bases from J, with 11 bases between. Overall study results and limits: Nearly half of unique spike-specific TCRs reportedly avoided B.1.351 and B.1.1.7 mutated regions.

About this clone: The antigen remains undetermined.

The TCR was taken from an adult in good health. Sequences were derived from peripheral blood, sampled on day 0 of AZD1222 vaccination. The gene calls are TRBV18 and TRBJ1-5; D is undetermined. CDR3 sequence: CASSQGSDPQHF. In DNA form, the CDR3 reads TGTGCCAGCTCACAAGGGAGTGATCCCCAGCATTTT.